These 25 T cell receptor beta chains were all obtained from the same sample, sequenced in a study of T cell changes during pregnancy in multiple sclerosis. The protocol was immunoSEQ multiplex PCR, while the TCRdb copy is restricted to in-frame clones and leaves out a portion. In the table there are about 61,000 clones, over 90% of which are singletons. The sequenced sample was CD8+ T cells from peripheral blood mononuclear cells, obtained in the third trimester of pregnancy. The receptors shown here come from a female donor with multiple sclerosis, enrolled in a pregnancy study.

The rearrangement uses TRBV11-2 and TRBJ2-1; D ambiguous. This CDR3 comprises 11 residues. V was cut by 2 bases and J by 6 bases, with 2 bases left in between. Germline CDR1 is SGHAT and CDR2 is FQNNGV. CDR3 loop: CASSLLNEQFF. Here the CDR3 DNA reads TGTGCCAGCAGCTTACTCAATGAGCAGTTCTTC.

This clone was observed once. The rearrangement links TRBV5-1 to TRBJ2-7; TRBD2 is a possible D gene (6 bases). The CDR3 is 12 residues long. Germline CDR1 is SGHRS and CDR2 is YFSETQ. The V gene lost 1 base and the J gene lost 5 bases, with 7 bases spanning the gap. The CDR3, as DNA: TGCGCCAGCAGCTTGAGGGAGGACGAGCAGTACTTC. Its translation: CASSLREDEQYF.

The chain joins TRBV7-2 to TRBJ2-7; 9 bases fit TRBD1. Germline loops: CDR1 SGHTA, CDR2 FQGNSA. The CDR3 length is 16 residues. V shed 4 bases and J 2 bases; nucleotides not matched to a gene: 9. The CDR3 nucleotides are TGTGCCAGCAGCTCGCCGGGACAGGGCACCACCTACGAGCAGTACTTC. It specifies CASSSPGQGTTYEQYF.

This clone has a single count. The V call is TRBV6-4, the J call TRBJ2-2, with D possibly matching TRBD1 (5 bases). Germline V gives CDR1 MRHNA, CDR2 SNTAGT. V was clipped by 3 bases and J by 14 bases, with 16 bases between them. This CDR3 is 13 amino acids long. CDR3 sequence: CASSDNTGRGLFF. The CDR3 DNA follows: TGTGCCAGCAGTGATAACACAGGCAGAGGCCTGTTTTTT.

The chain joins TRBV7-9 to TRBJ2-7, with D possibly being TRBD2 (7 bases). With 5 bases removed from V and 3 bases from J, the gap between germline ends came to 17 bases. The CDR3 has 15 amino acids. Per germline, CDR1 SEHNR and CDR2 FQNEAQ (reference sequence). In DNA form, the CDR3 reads TGTGCCAGCAGCCCAAGGGGGGCGGGAGACTACGAGCAGTACTTC. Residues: CASSPRGAGDYEQYF.

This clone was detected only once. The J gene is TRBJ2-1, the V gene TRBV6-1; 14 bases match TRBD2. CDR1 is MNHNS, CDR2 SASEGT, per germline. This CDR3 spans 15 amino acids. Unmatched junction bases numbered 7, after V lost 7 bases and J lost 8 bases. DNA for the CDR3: TGTGCCAGCACACCGGGACTAGCGGGAGTCGATGAGCAGTTCTTC. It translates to CASTPGLAGVDEQFF.

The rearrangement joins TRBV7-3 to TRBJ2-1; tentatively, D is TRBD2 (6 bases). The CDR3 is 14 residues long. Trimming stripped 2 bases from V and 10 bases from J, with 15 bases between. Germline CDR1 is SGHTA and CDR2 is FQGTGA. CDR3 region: CASSLGGNGIEQFF. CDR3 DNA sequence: TGTGCCAGCAGCTTAGGGGGGAACGGAATAGAGCAGTTCTTC.

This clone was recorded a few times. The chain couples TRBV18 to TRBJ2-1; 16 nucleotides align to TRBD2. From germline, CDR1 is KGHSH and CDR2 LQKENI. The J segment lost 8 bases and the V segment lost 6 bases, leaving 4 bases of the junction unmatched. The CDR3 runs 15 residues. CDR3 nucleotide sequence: TGTGCCAGCTCGCCCGGGACTAGCGGGAGGGATGAGCAGTTCTTC. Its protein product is CASSPGTSGRDEQFF.

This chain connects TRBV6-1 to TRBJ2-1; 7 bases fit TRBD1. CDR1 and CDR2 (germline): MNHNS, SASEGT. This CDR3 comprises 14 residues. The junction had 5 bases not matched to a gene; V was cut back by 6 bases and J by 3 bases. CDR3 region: CASSPGQNYNEQFF. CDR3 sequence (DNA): TGTGCCAGCAGCCCGGGACAGAACTACAATGAGCAGTTCTTC.

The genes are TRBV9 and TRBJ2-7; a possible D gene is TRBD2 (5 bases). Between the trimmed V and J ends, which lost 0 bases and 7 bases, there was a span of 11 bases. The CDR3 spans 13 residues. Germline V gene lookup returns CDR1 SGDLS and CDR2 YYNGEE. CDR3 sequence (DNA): TGTGCCAGCAGCGTAGAAGGGTGGGAGGAGCAGTACTTC. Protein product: CASSVEGWEEQYF. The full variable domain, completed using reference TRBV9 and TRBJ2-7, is DSGVTQTPKHLITATGQRVTLRCSPRSGDLSVYWYQQSLDQGLQFLIQYYNGEERAKGNILERFSAQQFPDLHSELNLSSLELGDSALYFCASSVEGWEEQYFGPGTRLTVT.

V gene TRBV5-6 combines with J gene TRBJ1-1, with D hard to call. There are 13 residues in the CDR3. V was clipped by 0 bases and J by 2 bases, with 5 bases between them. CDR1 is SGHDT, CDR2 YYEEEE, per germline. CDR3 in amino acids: CASSLASNTEAFF. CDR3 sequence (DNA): TGTGCCAGCAGCTTGGCCAGTAACACTGAAGCTTTCTTT. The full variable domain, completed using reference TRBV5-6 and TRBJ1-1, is DAGVTQSPTHLIKTRGQQVTLRCSPKSGHDTVSWYQQALGQGPQFIFQYYEEEERQRGNFPDRFSGHQFPNYSSELNVNALLLGDSALYLCASSLASNTEAFFGQGTRLTVV.

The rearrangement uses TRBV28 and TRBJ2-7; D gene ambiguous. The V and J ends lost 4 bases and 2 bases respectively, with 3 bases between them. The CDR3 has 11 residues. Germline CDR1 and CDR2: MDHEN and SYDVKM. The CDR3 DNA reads TGTGCCAGCAGTTCTACCTACGAGCAGTACTTC. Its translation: CASSSTYEQYF.

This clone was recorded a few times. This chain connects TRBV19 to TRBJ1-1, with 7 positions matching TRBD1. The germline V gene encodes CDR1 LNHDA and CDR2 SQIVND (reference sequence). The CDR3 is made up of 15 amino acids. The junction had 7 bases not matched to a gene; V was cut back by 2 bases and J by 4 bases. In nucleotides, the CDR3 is TGTGCCAGTAGTATAAAGGGACAGCTAGGCACTGAAGCTTTCTTT. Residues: CASSIKGQLGTEAFF.

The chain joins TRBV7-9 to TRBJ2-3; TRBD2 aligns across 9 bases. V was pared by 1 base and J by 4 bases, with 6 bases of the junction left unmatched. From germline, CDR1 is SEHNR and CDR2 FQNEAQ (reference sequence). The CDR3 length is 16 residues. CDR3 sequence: CASSLVVAGVADTQYF. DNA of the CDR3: TGTGCCAGCAGCTTAGTCGTAGCGGGAGTGGCAGATACGCAGTATTTT.

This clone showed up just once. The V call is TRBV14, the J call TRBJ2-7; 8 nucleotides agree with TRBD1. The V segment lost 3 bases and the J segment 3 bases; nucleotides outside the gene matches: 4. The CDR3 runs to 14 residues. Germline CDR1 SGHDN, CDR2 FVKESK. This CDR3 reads CASSHYRGSYEQYF. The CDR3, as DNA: TGTGCCAGCAGCCATTACAGGGGGAGCTACGAGCAGTACTTC.

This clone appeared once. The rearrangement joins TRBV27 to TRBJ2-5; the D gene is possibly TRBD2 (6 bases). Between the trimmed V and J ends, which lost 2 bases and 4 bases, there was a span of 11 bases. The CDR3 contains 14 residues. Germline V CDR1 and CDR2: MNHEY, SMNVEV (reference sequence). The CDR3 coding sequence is TGTGCCAGCAGTTTACTGGGGGGAAGAGAGACCCAGTACTTC. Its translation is CASSLLGGRETQYF.

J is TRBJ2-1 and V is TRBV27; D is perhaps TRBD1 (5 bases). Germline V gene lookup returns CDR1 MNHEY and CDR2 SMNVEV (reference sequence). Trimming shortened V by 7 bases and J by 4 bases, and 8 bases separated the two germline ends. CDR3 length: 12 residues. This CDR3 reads CASTDTYNEQFF. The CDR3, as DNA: TGTGCCAGCACGGACACTTACAATGAGCAGTTCTTC.

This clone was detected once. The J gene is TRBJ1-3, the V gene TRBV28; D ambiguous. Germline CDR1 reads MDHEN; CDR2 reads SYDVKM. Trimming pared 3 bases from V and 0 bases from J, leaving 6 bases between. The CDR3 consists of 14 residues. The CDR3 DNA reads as TGTGCCAGCAGTTTGGAGAGCTCTGGAAACACCATATATTTT. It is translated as CASSLESSGNTIYF.

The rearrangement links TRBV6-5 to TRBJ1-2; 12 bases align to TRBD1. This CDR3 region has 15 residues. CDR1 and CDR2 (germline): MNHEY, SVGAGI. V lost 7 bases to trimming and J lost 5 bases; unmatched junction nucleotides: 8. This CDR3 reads CASTPGTGGIYGYTF. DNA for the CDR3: TGTGCCAGCACCCCCGGGACAGGGGGCATATATGGCTACACCTTC.

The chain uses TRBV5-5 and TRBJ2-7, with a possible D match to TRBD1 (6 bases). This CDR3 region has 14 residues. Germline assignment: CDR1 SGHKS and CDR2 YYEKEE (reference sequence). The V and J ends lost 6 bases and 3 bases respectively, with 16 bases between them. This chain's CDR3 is CASINTGYLYEQYF. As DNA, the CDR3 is TGTGCCAGCATCAACACAGGGTATCTCTACGAGCAGTACTTC.

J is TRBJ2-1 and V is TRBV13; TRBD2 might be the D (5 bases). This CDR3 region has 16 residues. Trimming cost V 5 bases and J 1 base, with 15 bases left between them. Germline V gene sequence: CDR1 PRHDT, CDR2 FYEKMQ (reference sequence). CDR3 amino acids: CASSPPNGGSYNEQFF. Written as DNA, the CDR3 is TGTGCCAGCAGCCCTCCCAATGGAGGATCCTACAATGAGCAGTTCTTC.

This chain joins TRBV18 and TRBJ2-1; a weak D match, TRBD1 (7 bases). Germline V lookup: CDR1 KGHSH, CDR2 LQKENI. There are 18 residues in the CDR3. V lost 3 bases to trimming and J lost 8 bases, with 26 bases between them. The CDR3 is CASSPSTGSAGSGDEQFF. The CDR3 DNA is TGTGCCAGCTCACCCTCGACAGGGTCGGCGGGGTCGGGTGATGAGCAGTTCTTC. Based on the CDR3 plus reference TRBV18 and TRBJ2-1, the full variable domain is NAGVMQNPRHLVRRRGQEARLRCSPMKGHSHVYWYRQLPEEGLKFMVYLQKENIIDESGMPKERFSAEFPKEGPSILRIQQVVRGDSAAYFCASSPSTGSAGSGDEQFFGPGTRLTVL.

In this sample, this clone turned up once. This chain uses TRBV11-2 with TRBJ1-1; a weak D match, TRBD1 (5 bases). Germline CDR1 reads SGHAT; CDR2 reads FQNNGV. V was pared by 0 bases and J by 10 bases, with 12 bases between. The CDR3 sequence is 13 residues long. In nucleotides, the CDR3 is TGTGCCAGCAGCTTAGAGCGACAGAGAGGAGCTTTCTTT. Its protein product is CASSLERQRGAFF.

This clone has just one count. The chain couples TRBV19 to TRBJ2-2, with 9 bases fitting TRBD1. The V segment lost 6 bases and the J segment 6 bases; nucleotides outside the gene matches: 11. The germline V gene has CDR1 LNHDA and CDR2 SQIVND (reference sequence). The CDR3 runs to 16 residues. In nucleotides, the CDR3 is TGTGCCAGTAGGTCCCCGACAGGGGGTTTATCCGGGGAGCTGTTTTTT. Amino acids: CASRSPTGGLSGELFF.

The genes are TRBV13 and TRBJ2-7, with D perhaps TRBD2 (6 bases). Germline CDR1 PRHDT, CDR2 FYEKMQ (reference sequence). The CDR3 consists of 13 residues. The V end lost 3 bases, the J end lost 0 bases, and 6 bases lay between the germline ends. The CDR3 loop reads CASSFGGSYEQYF. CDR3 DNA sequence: TGTGCCAGCAGCTTCGGGGGCTCCTACGAGCAGTACTTC.